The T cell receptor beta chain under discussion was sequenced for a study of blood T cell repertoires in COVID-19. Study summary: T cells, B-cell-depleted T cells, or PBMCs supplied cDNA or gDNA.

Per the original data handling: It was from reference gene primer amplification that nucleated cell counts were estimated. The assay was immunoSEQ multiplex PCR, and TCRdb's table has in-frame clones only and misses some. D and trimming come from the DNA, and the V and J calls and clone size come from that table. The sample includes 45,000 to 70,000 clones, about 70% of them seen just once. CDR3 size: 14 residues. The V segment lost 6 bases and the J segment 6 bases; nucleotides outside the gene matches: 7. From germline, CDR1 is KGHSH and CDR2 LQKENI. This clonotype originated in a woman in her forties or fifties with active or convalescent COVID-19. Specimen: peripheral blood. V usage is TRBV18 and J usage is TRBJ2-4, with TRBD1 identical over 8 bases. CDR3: CASSQDRGGNIQYF. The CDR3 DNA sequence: TGTGCCAGCTCCCAAGACAGGGGAGGAAACATTCAGTACTTC.